A selection of T cell receptor beta chains follows, all from one sample in a study of cytomegalovirus exposure and HLA in healthy donors. Produced via immunoSEQ multiplex PCR; TCRdb's table is partial and in-frame only. This sample yields 150,000 to 160,000 clones, of which 80% to 90% are seen a single time; 2.3% belongs to the top ten. Sequencing was done on a sample of PBMCs. All receptors come from a woman aged 18-29 years in good health and CMV-seronegative. CDR3s include the opening cysteine and the closing phenylalanine or tryptophan. A D gene is named only where the DNA matches it firmly. The listing skips clone size in some rows; elsewhere it reads once, few, many or a size class.

abundance,j_gene,len,v_gene,d_gene,CDR3nt,CDR3aa
NA,TRBJ1-1,15,TRBV2,TRBD1,TGTGCCAGCAGTGAACTCAGGACAGGAACTACTGAAGCTTTCTTT,CASSELRTGTTEAFF
NA,TRBJ2-5,14,TRBV5-6,TRBD1,TGTGCCAGCAGCCCTGGGACAGTCCAAGAGACCCAGTACTTC,CASSPGTVQETQYF
NA,TRBJ1-1,13,TRBV2,TRBD1,TGTGCCAGCAGTGACGGACAGGGCGCTGAAGCTTTCTTT,CASSDGQGAEAFF
NA,TRBJ2-3,16,TRBV11-3,TRBD1,TGTGCCAGCAGCTTAGAGGGGACAGGGGCCACAGATACGCAGTATTTT,CASSLEGTGATDTQYF
once,TRBJ2-3,15,TRBV28,TRBD2,TGTGCCAGCAGATCAGCGGGAGGGCCGGCAGATACGCAGTATTTT,CASRSAGGPADTQYF
NA,TRBJ2-3,17,TRBV5-6,TRBD2,TGTGCCAGCAGCTTGGGGGCGGGGGGGCTTGGCACGGATACGCAGTATTTT,CASSLGAGGLGTDTQYF
NA,TRBJ2-2,15,TRBV7-9,NA,TGTGCCAGCAGCTTAGAACTAGATGGTCCCGGGGAGCTGTTTTTT,CASSLELDGPGELFF
NA,TRBJ2-7,14,TRBV21-1,NA,TGTGCCAGCAGCCAGACAGGGGTATTAGACGAGCAGTACTTC,CASSQTGVLDEQYF
NA,TRBJ2-7,17,TRBV29-1,TRBD1,TGCAGCCCCCCGACCGGACAGGGGATACGCAGGGTGTATGGGCAGTACTTC,CSPPTGQGIRRVYGQYF
NA,TRBJ2-3,14,TRBV27,TRBD2,TGTGCCAGCAGGACGAGCGGGGGGGCCGGTACGCAGTATTTT,CASRTSGGAGTQYF
NA,TRBJ2-7,14,TRBV11-2,TRBD2,TGTGCCAGCAGCCGGGGACTAGCGGGGGGCGAGCAGTACTTC,CASSRGLAGGEQYF
NA,TRBJ2-7,15,TRBV7-2,TRBD2,TGTGCCAGCAGCACGCCGGGACTAGCGGGAGTACAGCAGTACTTC,CASSTPGLAGVQQYF
NA,TRBJ2-3,17,TRBV27,NA,TGTGCCAGCAGTTCCCCCCGCGACCACGAGGGTGCAGATACGCAGTATTTT,CASSSPRDHEGADTQYF